Below are 20 T cell receptor beta chains sequenced from a single sample in a study of T cell repertoires in cytomegalovirus infection. No antigens are known for them. TCRdb re-called the reads through MiXCR, storing one row per CDR3 protein. The data contain about 700,000 distinct CDR3 sequences, around 31% of them singletons. The sample was cultured PBMCs, taken from culture after CMV antigen stimulation. Every receptor here comes from a human donor in good health (CMV status not recorded). Some clones in this sample may be carry-over from other donors' samples.

The chain couples TRBV10-3 to TRBJ2-7; 9 nucleotides line up with TRBD2. V lost 7 bases, J lost 2 bases, and 6 bases stayed unmatched. There are 14 residues in the CDR3. Germline CDR1 is ENHRY and CDR2 is SYGVKD. CDR3 residues: CAITEAGGAYEQYF. In DNA, the CDR3 is TGTGCCATCACTGAAGCGGGGGGAGCCTACGAGCAGTACTTC.

The chain couples TRBV7-8 to TRBJ2-5; D is perhaps TRBD1 (5 bases). The CDR3 runs to 19 residues. The germline V gene encodes CDR1 SGHVS and CDR2 FQNEAQ. With 0 bases removed from V and 3 bases from J, the gap between germline ends came to 23 bases. CDR3 protein: CASSLARISSRVLKETQYF. The CDR3 region has the DNA TGTGCCAGCAGCTTAGCGCGGATTAGTAGCAGGGTGCTCAAAGAGACCCAGTACTTC.

The genes are TRBV28 and TRBJ1-1; D uncertain. Germline lookup yields CDR1 MDHEN and CDR2 SYDVKM. The CDR3 extends over 14 amino acids. The germline V and J ends were trimmed by 5 bases and 1 base, with 11 bases remaining between them. The CDR3 protein is CASSRPPGNTEAFF. CDR3 DNA sequence: TGTGCCAGCAGTCGACCCCCAGGGAACACTGAAGCTTTCTTT.

This rearrangement joins TRBV18 to TRBJ1-3, with 7 bases identical to TRBD1. J was trimmed by 2 bases and V by 3 bases; bases with no gene match: 10. Looked up from germline, CDR1 is KGHSH and CDR2 is LQKENI. This CDR3 is built from 17 residues. Here the CDR3 reads CASSPTMTGRPGNTIYF. The CDR3 DNA sequence: TGTGCCAGCTCACCTACGATGACAGGGAGGCCTGGAAACACCATATATTTT.

The chain has TRBV3-1 and TRBJ2-1; the D is unclear. CDR1 is LGHDT and CDR2 is YNNKEL in the germline V gene (reference sequence). Deletions cut 6 bases from V and 9 bases from J, with 12 bases between. The CDR3 contains 12 residues. CDR3 DNA sequence: TGTGCCAGCAGTTACGTAGACGGTGAGCAGTTCTTC. It is translated as CASSYVDGEQFF.

There are many counts of this clonotype. The chain carries TRBV6-1 and TRBJ1-4; TRBD1 matches 8 bases. Looked up from germline, CDR1 is MNHNS and CDR2 is SASEGT. J was trimmed by 4 bases and V by 5 bases; bases with no gene match: 3. The CDR3 contains 14 residues. The CDR3 sequence is CASSWTGLNEKLFF. The DNA for the CDR3 is TGTGCCAGCAGTTGGACAGGGCTTAATGAAAAACTGTTTTTT.

This sequence joins TRBV7-2 and TRBJ1-1, with D perhaps TRBD1 (6 bases). Germline V CDR1 and CDR2: SGHTA, FQGNSA. V was cut by 1 base and J by 3 bases, with 9 bases left in between. The CDR3 extends over 14 amino acids. CDR3 in amino acids: CASSLVTGHTEAFF. In DNA, the CDR3 is TGTGCCAGCAGCTTAGTAACAGGGCACACTGAAGCTTTCTTT.

The sample holds many counts of this clonotype. The chain combines TRBV7-2 with TRBJ2-1; 8 bases agree with TRBD2. The germline gives CDR1 SGHTA, CDR2 FQGNSA. CDR3 length: 18 residues. J was trimmed by 5 bases and V by 1 base; bases with no gene match: 13. The chain's CDR3 is CASSLESSLAGMDNEQFF. The CDR3 DNA is TGTGCCAGCAGCTTAGAGTCTTCCCTAGCGGGCATGGACAATGAGCAGTTCTTC.

The chain recombines TRBV7-2 with TRBJ2-1; D perhaps matches TRBD2 (5 bases). V lost 5 bases to trimming and J lost 9 bases, with 17 bases between them. CDR1 and CDR2 (germline): SGHTA, FQGNSA. The CDR3 length is 14 residues. CDR3 sequence (DNA): TGTGCCAGCAGCCTCCTGTCGGGGAGCGGTGAGCAGTTCTTC. It encodes CASSLLSGSGEQFF.

The V call is TRBV11-2, the J call TRBJ2-1, with TRBD2 identical over 11 bases. Germline CDR1 is SGHAT and CDR2 is FQNNGV. V lost 6 bases and J lost 7; bases outside the gene matches: 5. The CDR3 contains 14 residues. The CDR3 DNA follows: TGTGCCAGCAGACCTGTAGCGGGAGGGAATGAGCAGTTCTTC. Amino acids: CASRPVAGGNEQFF.

V gene TRBV7-2 combines with J gene TRBJ1-1; tentative D call: TRBD1 (5 bases). The CDR3 runs to 15 residues. Deletions cut 5 bases from V and 3 bases from J, with 16 bases between. Germline V gene sequence: CDR1 SGHTA, CDR2 FQGNSA. CDR3 in amino acids: CASSPWGRLYTEAFF. CDR3 in DNA: TGTGCCAGCAGCCCATGGGGGAGGTTATACACTGAAGCTTTCTTT.

This clonotype came up a few times. The chain recombines TRBV27 with TRBJ2-1, with TRBD2 matching 12 bases. Germline V gives CDR1 MNHEY, CDR2 SMNVEV (reference sequence). J was trimmed by 12 bases and V by 8 bases; bases with no gene match: 14. The CDR3 contains 15 residues. This CDR3 reads CASAPASGGASVQFF. The CDR3 DNA sequence: TGTGCCAGCGCACCCGCTAGCGGGGGGGCGTCGGTGCAGTTCTTC.

This clonotype was observed a handful of times. The chain recombines TRBV7-9 with TRBJ2-2, with D perhaps TRBD1 (5 bases). CDR1 and CDR2 from the germline V gene are SEHNR and FQNEAQ (reference sequence). The CDR3 is made up of 14 amino acids. The V end was cut by 5 bases, the J end by 1 base, with 8 bases between. For the CDR3, the DNA is TGTGCCAGCAGCATAACAGGGAACACCGGGGAGCTGTTTTTT. As protein: CASSITGNTGELFF.

The chain uses TRBV6-1 and TRBJ2-3; D unresolved. This CDR3 contains 13 residues. Germline values: CDR1 MNHNS, CDR2 SASEGT. V was clipped by 9 bases and J by 0 bases, with 10 bases between them. The CDR3 here is CASGITSTDTQYF. As DNA, the CDR3 is TGTGCCAGTGGGATTACTAGCACAGATACGCAGTATTTT.

V is TRBV10-3 and J is TRBJ1-4; D possibly corresponds to TRBD1 (5 bases). Germline V gene lookup returns CDR1 ENHRY and CDR2 SYGVKD. V was shortened by 10 bases and J by 0 bases, with 12 bases between the two germline ends. The CDR3 runs to 14 residues. The CDR3 DNA sequence: TGTGCCAGCAAGGGGACCGCAACTAATGAAAAACTGTTTTTT. Protein product: CASKGTATNEKLFF.

The chain employs TRBV15 and TRBJ2-1; 10 bases map to TRBD2. CDR3 length: 16 residues. J gave up 2 bases and V 2 bases, and 3 bases lay outside the gene matches. CDR1 is LNHNV and CDR2 is YYDKDF in the germline V gene (reference sequence). CDR3 sequence reads: CATSRLAGVAYNEQFF. The CDR3 coding sequence is TGTGCCACCAGCAGACTAGCGGGAGTGGCCTACAATGAGCAGTTCTTC.

This chain joins TRBV7-2 and TRBJ1-4; D call uncertain. The CDR3 consists of 13 residues. Trimming shortened V by 2 bases and J by 7 bases, and 8 bases separated the two germline ends. The germline V gene encodes CDR1 SGHTA and CDR2 FQGNSA. Here the CDR3 reads CASSLYRGEKLFF. In nucleotides, the CDR3 is TGTGCCAGCAGCTTATACCGGGGTGAAAAACTGTTTTTT.

CDR3 amino acids: CSAREQTYEQYF. The CDR3 DNA reads TGCAGTGCTAGGGAACAAACCTACGAGCAGTACTTC. This chain joins TRBV20-1 and TRBJ2-7; no definite D call. With 3 bases removed from V and 2 bases from J, the gap between germline ends came to 8 bases. The CDR3 runs 12 residues. Looked up from germline, CDR1 is DFQATT and CDR2 is SNEGSKA (reference sequence).

This chain uses TRBV5-4 with TRBJ1-1; D unclear. CDR1 is SGHNT, CDR2 YYREEE, per germline (reference sequence). The CDR3 has 15 residues. V shed 0 bases and J shed 0 bases, with 9 bases lying between them. CDR3 protein: CASSLEGHMNTEAFF. The CDR3 nucleotides read TGTGCCAGCAGCTTGGAAGGTCATATGAACACTGAAGCTTTCTTT.

The table lists this clonotype with many counts. The chain carries TRBV19 and TRBJ2-2; D not certain. The CDR3 runs 13 residues. CDR1 and CDR2 (germline): LNHDA, SQIVND (reference sequence). Trimming left V 6 bases short and J 2 bases short, with 7 bases between. CDR3 nucleotides: TGTGCCAGTAGAAGTAGAAACACCGGGGAGCTGTTTTTT. Protein: CASRSRNTGELFF.